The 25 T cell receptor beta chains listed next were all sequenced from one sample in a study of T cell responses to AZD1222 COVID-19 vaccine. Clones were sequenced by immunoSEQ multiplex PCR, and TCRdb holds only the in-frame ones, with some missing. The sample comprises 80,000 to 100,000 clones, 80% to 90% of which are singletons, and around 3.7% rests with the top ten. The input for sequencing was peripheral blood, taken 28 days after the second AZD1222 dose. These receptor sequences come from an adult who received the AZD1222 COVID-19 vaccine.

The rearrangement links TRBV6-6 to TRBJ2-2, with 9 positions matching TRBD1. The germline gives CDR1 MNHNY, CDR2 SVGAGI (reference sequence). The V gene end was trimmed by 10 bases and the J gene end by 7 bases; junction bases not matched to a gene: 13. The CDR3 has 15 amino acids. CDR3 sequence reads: CAISKGTGWIGELFF. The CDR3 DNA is TGTGCCATCTCAAAGGGGACAGGGTGGATCGGGGAGCTGTTTTTT.

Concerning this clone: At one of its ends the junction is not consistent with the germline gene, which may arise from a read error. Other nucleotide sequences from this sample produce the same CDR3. The CDR3 region is CASSLGPTSGANVLTF. For the CDR3, the DNA is TGTGCCAGCAGCTTAGGGCCCACCTCTGGGGCTAACGTCCTGACTTTC. The chain couples TRBV7-2 to TRBJ2-6; possibly TRBD1 for D (5 bases). The CDR3 has 16 amino acids. Germline V gene sequence: CDR1 SGHTA, CDR2 FQGNSA.

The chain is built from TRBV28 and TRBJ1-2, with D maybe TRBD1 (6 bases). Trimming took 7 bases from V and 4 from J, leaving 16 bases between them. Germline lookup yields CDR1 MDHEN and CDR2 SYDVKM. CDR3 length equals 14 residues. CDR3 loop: CASILGGGGYGYTF. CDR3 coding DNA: TGTGCCAGCATCTTGGGGGGCGGCGGCTATGGCTACACCTTC.

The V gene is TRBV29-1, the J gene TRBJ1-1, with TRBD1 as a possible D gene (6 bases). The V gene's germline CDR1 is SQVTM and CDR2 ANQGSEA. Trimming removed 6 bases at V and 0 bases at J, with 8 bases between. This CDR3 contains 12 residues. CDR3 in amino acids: CSVGALNTEAFF. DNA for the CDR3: TGCAGCGTGGGGGCCCTGAACACTGAAGCTTTCTTT.

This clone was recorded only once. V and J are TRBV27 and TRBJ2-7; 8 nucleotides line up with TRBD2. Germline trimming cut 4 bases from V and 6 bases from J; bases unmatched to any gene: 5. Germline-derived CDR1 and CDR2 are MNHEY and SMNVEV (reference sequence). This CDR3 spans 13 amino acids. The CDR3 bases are TGTGCCAGCAGTTACAGCGGGAGTCTCGAGCAGTACTTC. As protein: CASSYSGSLEQYF.

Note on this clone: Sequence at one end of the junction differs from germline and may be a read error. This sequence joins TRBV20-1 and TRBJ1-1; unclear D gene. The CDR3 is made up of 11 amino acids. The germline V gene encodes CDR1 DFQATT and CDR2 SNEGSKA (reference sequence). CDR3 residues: CSAGEGAEAFF. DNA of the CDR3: TGCAGTGCTGGAGAGGGCGCTGAAGCTTTCTTT.

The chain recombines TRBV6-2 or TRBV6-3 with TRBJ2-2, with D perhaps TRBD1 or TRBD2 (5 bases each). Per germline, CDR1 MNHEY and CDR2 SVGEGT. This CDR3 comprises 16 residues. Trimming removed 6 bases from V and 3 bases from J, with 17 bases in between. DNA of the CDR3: TGTGCCAGCAGCCCGAGAGGGGAGACGGACACCGGGGAGCTGTTTTTT. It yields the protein CASSPRGETDTGELFF.

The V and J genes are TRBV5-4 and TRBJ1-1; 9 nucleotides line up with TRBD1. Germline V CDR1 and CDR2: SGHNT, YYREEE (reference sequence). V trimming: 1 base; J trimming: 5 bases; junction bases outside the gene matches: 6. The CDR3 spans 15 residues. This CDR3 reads CASSLPGTGSTEAFF. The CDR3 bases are TGTGCCAGCAGCTTGCCCGGGACAGGGTCGACTGAAGCTTTCTTT. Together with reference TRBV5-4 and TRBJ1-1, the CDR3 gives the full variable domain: ETGVTQSPTHLIKTRGQQVTLRCSSQSGHNTVSWYQQALGQGPQFIFQYYREEENGRGNFPPRFSGLQFPNYSSELNVNALELDDSALYLCASSLPGTGSTEAFFGQGTRLTVV.

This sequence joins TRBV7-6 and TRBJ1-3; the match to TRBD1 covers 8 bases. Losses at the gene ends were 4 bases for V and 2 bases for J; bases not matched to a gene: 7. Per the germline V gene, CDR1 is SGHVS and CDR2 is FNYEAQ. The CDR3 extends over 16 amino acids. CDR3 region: CASSSTTGVAGNTIYF. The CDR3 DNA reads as TGTGCCAGCAGCTCCACGACAGGGGTAGCTGGAAACACCATATATTTT.

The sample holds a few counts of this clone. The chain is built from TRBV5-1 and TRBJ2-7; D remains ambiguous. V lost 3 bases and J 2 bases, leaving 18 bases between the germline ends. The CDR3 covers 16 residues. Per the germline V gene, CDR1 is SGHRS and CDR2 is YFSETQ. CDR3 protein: CASSSSGRAVAYEQYF. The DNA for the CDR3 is TGCGCCAGCAGCTCTTCAGGCCGGGCAGTCGCCTACGAGCAGTACTTC.

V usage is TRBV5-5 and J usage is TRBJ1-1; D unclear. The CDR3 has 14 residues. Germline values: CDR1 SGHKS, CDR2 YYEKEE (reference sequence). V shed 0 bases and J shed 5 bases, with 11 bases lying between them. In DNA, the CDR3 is TGTGCCAGCAGCTTGGCCGCTTCGGGGACTGAAGCTTTCTTT. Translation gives CASSLAASGTEAFF.

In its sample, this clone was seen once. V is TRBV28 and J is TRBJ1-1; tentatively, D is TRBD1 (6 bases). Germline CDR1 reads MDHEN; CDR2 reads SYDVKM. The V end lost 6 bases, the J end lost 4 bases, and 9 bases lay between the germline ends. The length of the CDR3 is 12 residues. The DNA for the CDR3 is TGTGCCAGCAGGAACAGGGTCACTGAAGCTTTCTTT. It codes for CASRNRVTEAFF.

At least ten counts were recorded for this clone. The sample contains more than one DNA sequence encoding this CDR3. The CDR3 nucleotides are TGTGCCAGCCTGGACTCTGGGGCCAACGTCCTGACTTTC. Translating gives CASLDSGANVLTF. The chain carries TRBV25-1 and TRBJ2-6; D is unresolved. Trimming took 8 bases from V and 0 from J, leaving 5 bases between them. This CDR3 has 13 residues. Germline V gives CDR1 MGHDK, CDR2 SYGVNS.

CDR3 amino acids: CASRRTGPNTEAFF. The CDR3 region has the DNA TGTGCCAGCAGAAGGACAGGGCCCAACACTGAAGCTTTCTTT. This chain links TRBV7-3 with TRBJ1-1, with 8 bases matching TRBD1. This CDR3 contains 14 residues. J lost 2 bases, V lost 6 bases, and 5 bases had no gene match. CDR1 and CDR2 (germline): SGHTA, FQGTGA. Looking up the rest from reference TRBV7-3 and TRBJ1-1 gives the full variable domain: GAGVSQTPSNKVTEKGKYVELRCDPISGHTALYWYRQSLGQGPEFLIYFQGTGAADDSGLPNDRFFAVRPEGSVSTLKIQRTERGDSAVYLCASRRTGPNTEAFFGQGTRLTVV.

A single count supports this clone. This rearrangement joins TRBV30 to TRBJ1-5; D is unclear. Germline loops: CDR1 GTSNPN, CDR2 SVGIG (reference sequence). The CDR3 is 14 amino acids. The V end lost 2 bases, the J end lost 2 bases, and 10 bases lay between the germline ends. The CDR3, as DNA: TGTGCCTGGAGTAGGTGGGGAGGCAATCAGCCCCAGCATTTT. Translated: CAWSRWGGNQPQHF.

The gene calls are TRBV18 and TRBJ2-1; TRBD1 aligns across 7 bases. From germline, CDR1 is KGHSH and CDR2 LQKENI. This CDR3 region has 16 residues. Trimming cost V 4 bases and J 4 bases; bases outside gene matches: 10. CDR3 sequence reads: CASSQLDGTVYNEQFF. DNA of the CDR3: TGTGCCAGCTCACAACTGGACGGGACAGTTTACAATGAGCAGTTCTTC.

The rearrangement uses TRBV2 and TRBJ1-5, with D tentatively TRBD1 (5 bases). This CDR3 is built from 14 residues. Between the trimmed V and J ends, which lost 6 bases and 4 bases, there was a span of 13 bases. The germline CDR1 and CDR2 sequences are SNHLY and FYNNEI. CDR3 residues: CASSIERGNQPQHF. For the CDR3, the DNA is TGTGCCAGCAGCATTGAACGGGGGAATCAGCCCCAGCATTTT.

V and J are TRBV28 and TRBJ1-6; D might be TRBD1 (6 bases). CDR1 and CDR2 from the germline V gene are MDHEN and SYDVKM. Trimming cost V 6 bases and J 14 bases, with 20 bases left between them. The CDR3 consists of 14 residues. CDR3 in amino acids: CASRGASPLLTLHF. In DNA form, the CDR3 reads TGTGCCAGCAGGGGGGCCAGCCCCCTCTTGACCCTCCACTTT. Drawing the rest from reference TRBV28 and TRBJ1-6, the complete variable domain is DVKVTQSSRYLVKRTGEKVFLECVQDMDHENMFWYRQDPGLGLRLIYFSYDVKMKEKGDIPEGYSVSREKKERFSLILESASTNQTSMYLCASRGASPLLTLHFGNGTRLTVT.

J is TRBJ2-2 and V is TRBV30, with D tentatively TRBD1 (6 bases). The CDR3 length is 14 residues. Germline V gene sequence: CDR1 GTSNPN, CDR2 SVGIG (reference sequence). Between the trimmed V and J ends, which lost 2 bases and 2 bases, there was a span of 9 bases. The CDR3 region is CAWSPGDNTGELFF. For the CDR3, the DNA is TGTGCCTGGAGTCCAGGGGATAACACCGGGGAGCTGTTTTTT.

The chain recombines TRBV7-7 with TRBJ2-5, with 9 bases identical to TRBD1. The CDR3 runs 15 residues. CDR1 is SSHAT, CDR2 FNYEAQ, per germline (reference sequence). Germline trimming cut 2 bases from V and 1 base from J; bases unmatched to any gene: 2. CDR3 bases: TGTGCCAGCAGCTTAACGACAGGGGGCCAAGAGACCCAGTACTTC. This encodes CASSLTTGGQETQYF. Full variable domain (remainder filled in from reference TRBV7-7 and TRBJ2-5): GAGVSQSPRYKVTKRGQDVTLRCDPISSHATLYWYQQALGQGPEFLTYFNYEAQPDKSGLPSDRFSAERPEGSISTLTIQRTEQRDSAMYRCASSLTTGGQETQYFGPGTRLLVL.

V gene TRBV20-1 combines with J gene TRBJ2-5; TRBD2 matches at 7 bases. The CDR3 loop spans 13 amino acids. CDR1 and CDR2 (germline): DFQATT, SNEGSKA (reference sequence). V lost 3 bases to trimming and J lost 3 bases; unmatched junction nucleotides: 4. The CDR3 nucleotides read TGCAGTGCTAGTACAGCGGGAAAAGAGACCCAGTACTTC. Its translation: CSASTAGKETQYF.

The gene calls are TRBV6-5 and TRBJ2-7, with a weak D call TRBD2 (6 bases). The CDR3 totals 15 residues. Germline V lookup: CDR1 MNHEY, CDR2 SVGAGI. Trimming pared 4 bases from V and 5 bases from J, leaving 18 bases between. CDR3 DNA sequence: TGTGCCAGCAGTTTGGGACTCCAAGCTGGAAACGAGCAGTACTTC. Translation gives CASSLGLQAGNEQYF.

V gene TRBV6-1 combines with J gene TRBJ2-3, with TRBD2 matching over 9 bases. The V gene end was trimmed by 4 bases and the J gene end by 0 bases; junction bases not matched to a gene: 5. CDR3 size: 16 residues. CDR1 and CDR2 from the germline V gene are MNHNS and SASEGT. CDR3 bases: TGTGCCAGCAGTGGTCTAGCGGGGATAAGCACAGATACGCAGTATTTT. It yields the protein CASSGLAGISTDTQYF.

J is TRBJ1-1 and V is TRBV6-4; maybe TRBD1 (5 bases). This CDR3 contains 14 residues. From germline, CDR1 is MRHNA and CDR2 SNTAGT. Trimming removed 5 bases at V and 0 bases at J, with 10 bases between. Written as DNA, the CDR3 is TGTGCCAGCAGTCAGGGACCAATGAACACTGAAGCTTTCTTT. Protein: CASSQGPMNTEAFF.

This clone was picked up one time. CDR3: CASSESNTLGTEAFF. The CDR3, as DNA: TGCGCCAGCAGTGAGTCGAACACCTTAGGCACTGAAGCTTTCTTT. The V and J genes are TRBV10-1 and TRBJ1-1, with no clear D. This CDR3 contains 15 residues. Trimming removed 0 bases at V and 4 bases at J, with 12 bases between. The germline V gene has CDR1 WNHNN and CDR2 SYGVQD (reference sequence).